The 6 T cell receptor beta chains presented below share a single source sample, sequenced in a study of T cell repertoires in cytomegalovirus infection (dated by TCRdb to between 2017 and 2020). For these TCRs, the target antigens are not known. For sequencing, an Illumina HiSeq 1500 was employed. In TCRdb, the public reads were trimmed at Q25 with fastp and aligned with MiXCR, with productive beta chains retained. Rows merge per CDR3 protein into single entries with the most common DNA and genes. Recorded for this sample are hundreds of thousands of distinct CDR3 sequences; approximately 40% of them occurred a single time. The leading ten clones occupy 43% of the sample. According to the study, the label for this sample's treatment or condition signals: in vitro stimulation with specific CMV peptide epitopes to enrich CMV-specific T cells. The source was cultured PBMCs, collected from culture after CMV antigen stimulation. These receptors originate from a human donor in good health (CMV status not recorded). Some clones in this sample may be carry-over from other donors' samples.

The chain recombines TRBV10-3 with TRBJ2-2, with D unclear. The ends were cut back, 3 bases at V and 6 bases at J, with 8 bases in the middle. The germline CDR1 and CDR2 sequences are ENHRY and SYGVKD. The CDR3 length is 13 residues. CDR3 bases: TGTGCCATCAGTGACAATGCGTCCGGGGAGCTGTTTTTT. Protein: CAISDNASGELFF.

V usage is TRBV7-2 and J usage is TRBJ1-2, with TRBD1 matching over 7 bases. There are 14 residues in the CDR3. The V gene's germline CDR1 is SGHTA and CDR2 FQGNSA. Trimming took 5 bases from V and 6 from J; bases not matched to a gene: 9. CDR3 amino acids: CASSRQGQTNGYTF. The CDR3 coding sequence is TGTGCCAGCAGCCGACAGGGACAGACAAATGGCTACACCTTC.

CDR3 amino acids: CASRQTGDEQFF. DNA of the CDR3: TGTGCCAGCAGGCAAACAGGGGATGAGCAGTTCTTC. The chain employs TRBV11-2 and TRBJ2-1; 7 bases line up with TRBD1. There are 12 residues in the CDR3. V trimming: 6 bases; J trimming: 8 bases; junction bases outside the gene matches: 4. Per germline, CDR1 SGHAT and CDR2 FQNNGV. Supplemented by reference TRBV11-2 and TRBJ2-1, the full variable domain reads EAGVAQSPRYKIIEKRQSVAFWCNPISGHATLYWYQQILGQGPKLLIQFQNNGVVDDSQLPKDRFSAERLKGVDSTLKIQPAKLEDSAVYLCASRQTGDEQFFGPGTRLTVL.

The chain recombines TRBV4-1 with TRBJ2-3, with 10 nucleotides matching TRBD2. The CDR3 consists of 18 residues. V gave up 4 bases and J gave up 8 bases; unmatched junction bases: 18. Germline V CDR1 and CDR2: MGHRA, YSYEKL. CDR3 loop: CASSPGWGGGLAGVTQYF. CDR3 sequence (DNA): TGCGCCAGCAGCCCCGGATGGGGCGGGGGGCTAGCGGGGGTTACGCAGTATTTT.

The chain employs TRBV7-6 and TRBJ2-5; D gene unclear. V dropped 4 bases and J dropped 5 bases, with 14 bases sitting between them. Germline CDR1 reads SGHVS; CDR2 reads FNYEAQ. CDR3 length: 14 residues. CDR3 protein: CASSSRSFMETQYF. The DNA of the CDR3 is TGTGCCAGCAGCTCCCGATCCTTTATGGAGACCCAGTACTTC.

The table lists this clonotype with a few counts. V usage is TRBV6-2 or TRBV6-3 and J usage is TRBJ2-7; 10 bases are shared with TRBD2. V shed 6 bases and J 4 bases; nucleotides not matched to a gene: 9. CDR1 is MNHEY, CDR2 SVGEGT, per germline. This CDR3 has 15 amino acids. CDR3 coding DNA: TGTGCCAGCAGATCACCGGGACTAGCGTGGTACGAGCAGTACTTC. This encodes CASRSPGLAWYEQYF.